This T cell receptor beta chain was identified during a study of blood T cell repertoires in COVID-19. Germline lookup yields CDR1 DFQATT and CDR2 SNEGSKA (reference sequence). This CDR3 is 12 amino acids long. Trimming cost V 3 bases and J 13 bases; bases outside gene matches: 9. Some clones are missing from TCRdb's copy, which holds only in-frame ones; the method was immunoSEQ multiplex PCR. The top ten hold 0.9% of the sample, which has hundreds of thousands of clones, roughly nine tenths seen once. Followed over time, Seattle patients had been enrolled while infection was active. Sequences were obtained from peripheral blood. This TCR was sampled from a man aged 18 to 35 with COVID-19, enrolled during active disease. V gene TRBV20-1 combines with J gene TRBJ2-1, with 7 bases fitting TRBD1. This chain's CDR3 is CSASPRTGGQFF. CDR3 nucleotides: TGCAGTGCTAGTCCCCGGACAGGTGGTCAGTTCTTC.